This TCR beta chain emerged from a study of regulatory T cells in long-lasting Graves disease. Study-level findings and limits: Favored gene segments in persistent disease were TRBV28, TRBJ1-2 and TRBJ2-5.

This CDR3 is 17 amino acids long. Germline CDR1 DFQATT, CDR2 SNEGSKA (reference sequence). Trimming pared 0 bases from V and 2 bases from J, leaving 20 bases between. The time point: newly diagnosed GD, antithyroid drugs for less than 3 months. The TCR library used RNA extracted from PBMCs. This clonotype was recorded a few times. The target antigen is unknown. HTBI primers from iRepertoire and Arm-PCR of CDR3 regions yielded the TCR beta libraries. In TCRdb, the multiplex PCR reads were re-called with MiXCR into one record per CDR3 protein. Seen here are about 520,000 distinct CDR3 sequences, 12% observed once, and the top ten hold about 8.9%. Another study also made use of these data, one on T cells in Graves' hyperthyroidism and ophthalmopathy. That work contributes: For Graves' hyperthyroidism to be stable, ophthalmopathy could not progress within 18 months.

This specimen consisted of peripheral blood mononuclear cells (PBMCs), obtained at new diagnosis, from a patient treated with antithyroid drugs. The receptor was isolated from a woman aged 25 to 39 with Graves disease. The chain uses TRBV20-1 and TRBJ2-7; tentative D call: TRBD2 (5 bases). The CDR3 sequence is CSARDPLRSGTTYEQYF. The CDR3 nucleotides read TGCAGTGCTAGAGATCCCTTAAGAAGCGGAACTACCTACGAGCAGTACTTC.